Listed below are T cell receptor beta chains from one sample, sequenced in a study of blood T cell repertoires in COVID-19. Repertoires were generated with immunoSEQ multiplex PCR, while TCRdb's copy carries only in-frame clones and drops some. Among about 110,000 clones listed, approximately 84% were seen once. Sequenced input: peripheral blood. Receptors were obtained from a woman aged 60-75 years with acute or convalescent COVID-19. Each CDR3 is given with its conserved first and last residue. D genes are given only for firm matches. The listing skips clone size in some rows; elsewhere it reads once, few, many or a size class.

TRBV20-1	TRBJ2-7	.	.	CSARSYYEQYF	TGCAGTGCTCGGAGTTACTACGAGCAGTACTTC
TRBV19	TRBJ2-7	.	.	CASSILGAGEQYF	TGTGCCAGTAGTATACTAGGCGCGGGCGAGCAGTACTTC
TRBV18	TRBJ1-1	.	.	CASSPRLVADTEAFF	TGTGCCAGCTCACCGCGGCTAGTTGCGGACACTGAAGCTTTCTTT
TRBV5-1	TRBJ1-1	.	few	CASSLGGHRNTEAFF	TGCGCCAGCAGCTTGGGGGGACACCGGAACACTGAAGCTTTCTTT
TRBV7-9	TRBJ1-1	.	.	CASNNQGNTEAFF	TGTGCCAGCAACAACCAGGGTAACACTGAAGCTTTCTTT
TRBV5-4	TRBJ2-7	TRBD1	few	CASSRDSYYEQYF	TGTGCCAGCAGTCGGGACAGCTACTACGAGCAGTACTTC
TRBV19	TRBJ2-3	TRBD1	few	CASSTTGVGDTQYF	TGTGCCAGTAGTACGACAGGGGTCGGAGATACGCAGTATTTT
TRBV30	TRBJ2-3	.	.	CAWSTGVTDTQYF	TGTGCCTGGAGTACGGGAGTAACAGATACGCAGTATTTT
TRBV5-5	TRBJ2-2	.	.	CASSHLRVGNTGELFF	TGTGCCAGCAGCCATCTCAGGGTAGGCAACACCGGGGAGCTGTTTTTT
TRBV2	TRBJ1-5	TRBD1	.	CASSDIQGPEQPQHF	TGTGCCAGCAGCGATATACAGGGGCCGGAACAGCCCCAGCATTTT
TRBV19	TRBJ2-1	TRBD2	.	CASTGNLAGGRHEQFF	TGTGCCAGTACCGGTAATCTAGCGGGAGGGCGACATGAGCAGTTCTTC
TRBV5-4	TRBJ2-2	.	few	CASSLQGWDTGELFF	TGTGCCAGCAGCTTGCAGGGTTGGGACACCGGGGAGCTGTTTTTT
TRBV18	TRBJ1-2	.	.	CASFGENGYTF	TGTGCCAGCTTTGGGGAGAATGGCTACACCTTC
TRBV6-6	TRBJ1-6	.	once	CASTRDPRDSPLHF	TGTGCCAGCACCAGGGATCCTAGGGATTCACCCCTCCACTTT
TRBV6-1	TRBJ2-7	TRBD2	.	CASSERASGELYEQYF	TGTGCCAGCAGTGAAAGGGCTAGCGGGGAACTTTACGAGCAGTACTTC
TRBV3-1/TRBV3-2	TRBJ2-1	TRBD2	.	CASSQEYSGRNEQFF	TGTGCCAGCAGCCAAGAATATAGCGGGAGGAATGAGCAGTTCTTC
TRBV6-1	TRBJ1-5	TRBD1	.	CASSERTGVYISNQPQHF	TGTGCCAGCAGTGAACGAACAGGGGTCTATATCAGCAATCAGCCCCAGCATTTT
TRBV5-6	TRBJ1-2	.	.	CASSHVGQGYGYTF	TGTGCCAGCAGCCACGTGGGGCAAGGGTATGGCTACACCTTC
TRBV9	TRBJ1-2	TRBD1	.	CASSATGGHGYTF	TGTGCCAGCAGCGCCACAGGGGGCCATGGCTACACCTTC
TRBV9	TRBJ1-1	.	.	CASSVAAGVNTEAFF	TGTGCCAGCAGCGTAGCCGCGGGGGTCAACACTGAAGCTTTCTTT
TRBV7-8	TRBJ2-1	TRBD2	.	CASSLSFSLASVQFF	TGTGCCAGCAGCTTATCATTCTCACTAGCGTCCGTTCAGTTCTTC
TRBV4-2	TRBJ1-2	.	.	CASSQNSPDNYGYTF	TGTGCCAGCAGCCAAAATAGCCCTGATAACTATGGCTACACCTTC
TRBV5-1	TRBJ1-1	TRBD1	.	CASSVQGAWTEAFF	TGCGCCAGCAGCGTACAGGGGGCATGGACTGAAGCTTTCTTT
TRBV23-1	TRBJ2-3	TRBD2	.	CASSLSGGAPDTQYF	TGCGCCAGCAGTCTAAGCGGGGGGGCCCCAGATACGCAGTATTTT
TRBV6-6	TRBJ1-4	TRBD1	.	CASSPTGGSNEKLFF	TGTGCCAGCAGTCCGACAGGGGGCTCTAATGAAAAACTGTTTTTT
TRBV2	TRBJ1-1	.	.	CASSDGGGTEAFF	TGTGCCAGCAGTGACGGGGGTGGGACTGAAGCTTTCTTT
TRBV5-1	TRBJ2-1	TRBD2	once	CASSLSGGPSMNEQFF	TGCGCCAGCAGCTTATCGGGGGGGCCTTCGATGAATGAGCAGTTCTTC
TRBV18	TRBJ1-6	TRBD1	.	CASSTGTGNSPLHF	TGTGCCAGCTCAACCGGGACAGGGAATTCACCCCTCCACTTT
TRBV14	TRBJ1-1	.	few	CASSHRPILGEQGRMNTEAFF	TGTGCCAGCAGCCATCGTCCGATCTTGGGTGAGCAGGGCCGAATGAACACTGAAGCTTTCTTT
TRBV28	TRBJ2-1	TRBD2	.	CASRMPSGRPLPNEQFF	TGTGCCAGCCGGATGCCTAGCGGGAGGCCATTGCCCAATGAGCAGTTCTTC
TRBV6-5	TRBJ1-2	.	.	CASSAQGYYGYTF	TGTGCCAGCAGCGCACAGGGCTACTATGGCTACACCTTC
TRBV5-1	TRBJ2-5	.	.	CASSLQGWETQYF	TGCGCCAGCAGCTTACAGGGTTGGGAGACCCAGTACTTC
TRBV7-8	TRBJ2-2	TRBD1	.	CASSWNRGSGELFF	TGTGCCAGCAGCTGGAACAGGGGGTCCGGGGAGCTGTTTTTT
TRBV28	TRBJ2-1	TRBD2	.	CASSSASGRAYNEQFF	TGTGCCAGCAGTTCCGCTAGCGGGAGGGCTTACAATGAGCAGTTCTTC
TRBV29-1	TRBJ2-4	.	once	CSVLRQKLGKNIQYF	TGCAGCGTCCTCAGACAGAAGCTAGGCAAAAACATTCAGTACTTC
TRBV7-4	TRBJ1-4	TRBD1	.	CASRQTPGQGKDEKLFF	TGTGCCAGCAGACAAACTCCGGGACAGGGGAAAGATGAAAAACTGTTTTTT
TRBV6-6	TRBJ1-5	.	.	CASSRFGRGEVGQPQHF	TGTGCCAGCAGTCGGTTCGGGAGGGGCGAAGTGGGACAGCCCCAGCATTTT
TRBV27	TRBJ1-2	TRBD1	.	CASSPDRGYGYTF	TGTGCCAGCAGTCCGGACAGGGGCTATGGCTACACCTTC
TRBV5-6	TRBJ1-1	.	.	CASSLVRANMNTEAFF	TGTGCCAGCAGCTTGGTGAGGGCTAACATGAACACTGAAGCTTTCTTT
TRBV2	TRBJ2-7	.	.	CASSITGNSGYSYEQYF	TGTGCCAGCAGTATCACAGGGAATTCGGGTTACTCCTACGAGCAGTACTTC
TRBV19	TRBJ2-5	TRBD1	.	CASGNRGRVQETQYF	TGTGCCAGTGGCAACAGGGGGCGCGTCCAAGAGACCCAGTACTTC
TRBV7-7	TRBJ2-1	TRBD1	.	CASSRSGTGINEQFF	TGTGCCAGCAGCCGATCCGGGACAGGGATAAATGAGCAGTTCTTC
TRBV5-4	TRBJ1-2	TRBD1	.	CASSRTGQGAGGYTF	TGTGCCAGCAGCCGGACGGGACAGGGGGCGGGAGGCTACACCTTC
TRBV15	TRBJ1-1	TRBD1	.	CATSSTGTGLMAAFF	TGTGCCACCAGCAGCACCGGGACAGGGTTAATGGCAGCTTTCTTT
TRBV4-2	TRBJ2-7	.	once	CASSQDNSLGNRYEQYF	TGTGCCAGCAGCCAAGATAATAGCCTAGGAAATAGGTACGAGCAGTACTTC
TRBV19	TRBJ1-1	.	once	CASSIGRNTEAFF	TGTGCCAGTAGTATAGGCAGGAACACTGAAGCTTTCTTT
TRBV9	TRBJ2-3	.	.	CASSVASGASSDTQYF	TGTGCCAGCAGCGTAGCTTCCGGAGCCTCCTCAGATACGCAGTATTTT
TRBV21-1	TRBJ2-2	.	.	CASSKGGLASTRATNTGELFF	TGTGCCAGCAGCAAAGGGGGACTAGCCTCCACCCGGGCAACGAACACCGGGGAGCTGTTTTTT